This T cell receptor beta chain was captured by sequencing in a study of T-cell reconstitution after alpha-beta-depleted transplantation in children (dated by TCRdb to the mid-2010s). Background on the whole study: The study quantitatively tracked T-cell immune reconstitution after TCRalphabeta/CD19-depleted allogeneic hematopoietic cell transplantation in children using TCR repertoire profiling.

The treatment or condition label here, explained by the study, means: allogeneic hematopoietic cell transplantation with graft depleted of TCRalphabeta T cells and CD19 B cells. TCRalphabeta/CD19-depleted allogeneic hematopoietic cell grafts were given to the transplant recipients, all of whom were children. CDR1 and CDR2 are drawn from the germline V gene: SGHDN, FVKESK. V is cut by 0 bases and J by 4 bases, and the space between the germline ends is 12 bases. There are 15 amino acids in the CDR3, from cysteine to phenylalanine inclusive. Only CDR3 DNA is held: 45 bases, read in frame from base 1. To prepare the library, PCR was applied. Sequenced using an Illumina HiSeq 2500. To normalize quantification of the TCRbeta repertoire, the TCR libraries were built with molecular barcoding that relied on unique molecular identifiers. The raw public reads went through TCRdb reprocessing: fastp at Q25, MiXCR clone calling, in-frame beta chains kept. Merged by CDR3 protein, the rows form single entries marked with the most common genes and DNA. A total of hundreds of thousands of distinct CDR3 sequences appear in this sample, under 15% of them only once. The top ten clonotypes cover around 2% of the sample.

This clonotype was counted many times. No cognate antigen has been identified for it. No base quality information exists; no much larger clone differs at one position. Beyond this particular receptor, the publication reports: The apparently early alphabetaT-cell count recovery about two months after transplant was reportedly dependent on only several hundred rapidly expanded clones derived from non-depleted graft cells. The high TCRbeta diversity at day 60 in some patients was ascribed to recipient T cells and intrathymic progenitors that had survived conditioning. Over the following months the frequencies of hyperexpanded clones went down, and after one year T-cell counts and TCRbeta diversity were mostly credited to newly produced T cells.

The clonotype originates from a male patient aged 10 to 17 who had a stem cell transplant for acute myeloid leukemia, so the T cells may come from the graft donor. The rearrangement combines TRBV14 with TRBJ2-5; 7 matching bases give a weak D call of TRBD2. The sequencing here drew on PBMCs, mostly from graft donor cells, taken 360 days after TCRalphabeta/CD19-depleted stem cell transplant. This receptor carries the CDR3 CASSQDVGGRETQYF. At the DNA level, the sequence is TGTGCCAGCAGCCAAGATGTGGGGGGGCGAGAGACCCAGTACTTC.